Each of the 30 T cell receptor beta chains below was sequenced from the same sample in a study of blood T cell repertoires in COVID-19. Sequenced by immunoSEQ multiplex PCR; TCRdb stores in-frame clones only, minus some. The table includes about 210,000 clones, 75% to 85% detected once. The sample comprised peripheral blood. Receptors were obtained from a man aged 50 or older with active or convalescent COVID-19.

The chain is built from TRBV7-8 and TRBJ2-7; 8 bases agree with TRBD1. Germline-derived CDR1 and CDR2 are SGHVS and FQNEAQ. After removal of 4 bases from V and 1 base from J, the junction contained 3 bases not matched to a gene. The CDR3 has 14 amino acids. CDR3: CASSSDRVSYEQYV. The CDR3 DNA reads as TGTGCCAGCAGCTCGGACAGGGTATCCTACGAGCAGTACGTC.

The chain recombines TRBV28 with TRBJ2-1, with 9 positions matching TRBD1. The CDR3 consists of 15 residues. V lost 2 bases to trimming and J lost 5 bases; unmatched junction nucleotides: 4. Germline V gene sequence: CDR1 MDHEN, CDR2 SYDVKM. CDR3 protein: CASSLGDRDDNEQFF. DNA for the CDR3: TGTGCCAGCAGTTTAGGGGACAGGGATGACAATGAGCAGTTCTTC. The full variable domain, its missing parts supplied by reference TRBV28 and TRBJ2-1, is DVKVTQSSRYLVKRTGEKVFLECVQDMDHENMFWYRQDPGLGLRLIYFSYDVKMKEKGDIPEGYSVSREKKERFSLILESASTNQTSMYLCASSLGDRDDNEQFFGPGTRLTVL.

The CDR3 sequence is CASSYRTSGEEQFF. The DNA of the CDR3 is TGTGCCAGCAGCTACCGAACTAGCGGGGAAGAGCAGTTCTTC. The chain employs TRBV11-1 and TRBJ2-1; the match to TRBD2 covers 10 bases. Looked up from germline, CDR1 is SGHAT and CDR2 is FQDESV (reference sequence). After removal of 4 bases from V and 10 bases from J, the junction contained 7 bases not matched to a gene. The CDR3 loop spans 14 amino acids.

The chain is built from TRBV28 and TRBJ1-5, with 8 nucleotides matching TRBD1. CDR1 is MDHEN and CDR2 is SYDVKM in the germline V gene. The CDR3 totals 16 residues. After removal of 6 bases from V and 2 bases from J, the junction contained 9 bases not matched to a gene. CDR3 region: CASRYRGKVGNQPQHF. The CDR3 DNA sequence: TGTGCCAGCAGATACAGGGGGAAAGTGGGCAATCAGCCCCAGCATTTT.

J is TRBJ1-4 and V is TRBV5-1; D possibly corresponds to TRBD1 (5 bases). Germline V gives CDR1 SGHRS, CDR2 YFSETQ. The V gene lost 3 bases and the J gene lost 2 bases, with 8 bases spanning the gap. The CDR3 contains 14 residues. The CDR3 protein is CASSWDSTNEKLFF. In DNA, the CDR3 is TGCGCCAGCAGCTGGGACTCCACTAATGAAAAACTGTTTTTT. Complete variable domain (other parts from reference TRBV5-1 and TRBJ1-4): KAGVTQTPRYLIKTRGQQVTLSCSPISGHRSVSWYQQTPGQGLQFLFEYFSETQRNKGNFPGRFSGRQFSNSRSEMNVSTLELGDSALYLCASSWDSTNEKLFFGSGTQLSVL.

This rearrangement joins TRBV6-2 or TRBV6-3 to TRBJ1-5; D is perhaps TRBD1 (6 bases). Germline V gene data show CDR1 as MNHEY and CDR2 as SVGEGT. The CDR3 length is 16 residues. Between the trimmed V and J ends, which lost 1 base and 4 bases, there was a span of 14 bases. CDR3 in amino acids: CASSYYPARGNQPQHF. CDR3 in DNA: TGTGCCAGCAGTTACTATCCGGCCAGGGGTAATCAGCCCCAGCATTTT.

In DNA, the CDR3 is TGTGCCATCACAGACGGACAGGGGATATGGACTGAAGCTTTCTTT. Its protein is CAITDGQGIWTEAFF. The V call is TRBV28, the J call TRBJ1-1; TRBD1 matches at 9 bases. Trimming took 10 bases from V and 5 from J; bases not matched to a gene: 14. The CDR3 covers 15 residues. CDR1 is MDHEN, CDR2 SYDVKM, per germline.

In nucleotides, the CDR3 is TGTGCCAGCAGCTTAATACACGGGGAGACCCAGTACTTC. This translates into CASSLIHGETQYF. The chain combines TRBV7-2 with TRBJ2-5; D remains ambiguous. Germline CDR1 SGHTA, CDR2 FQGNSA. V lost 2 bases, J lost 5 bases, and 9 bases lay in between. CDR3 size: 13 residues. The complete variable domain, with remaining parts taken from reference TRBV7-2 and TRBJ2-5, reads GAGVSQSPSNKVTEKGKDVELRCDPISGHTALYWYRQSLGQGLEFLIYFQGNSAPDKSGLPSDRFSAERTGGSVSTLTIQRTQQEDSAVYLCASSLIHGETQYFGPGTRLLVL.

The chain links TRBV5-1 to TRBJ2-7; no clear D gene. The CDR3 has 14 residues. Trimming pared 4 bases from V and 6 bases from J, leaving 17 bases between. Germline V gene data show CDR1 as SGHRS and CDR2 as YFSETQ. CDR3 in amino acids: CASSLDPTTGEQYV. CDR3 bases: TGCGCCAGCAGCCTGGACCCAACCACGGGCGAGCAGTACGTC.

The chain employs TRBV5-1 and TRBJ1-4, with TRBD1 as a possible D gene (6 bases). The CDR3 contains 16 residues. Germline values: CDR1 SGHRS, CDR2 YFSETQ. Trimming left V 3 bases short and J 8 bases short, with 20 bases between. CDR3 loop: CASSSTLQGSGEKLFF. The CDR3 region has the DNA TGCGCCAGCAGCTCAACCCTACAGGGCTCGGGCGAAAAACTGTTTTTT.

This chain links TRBV2 with TRBJ2-7; D possibly corresponds to TRBD1 (5 bases). Trimming took 5 bases from V and 1 from J, leaving 12 bases between them. Germline V gene data show CDR1 as SNHLY and CDR2 as FYNNEI. The CDR3 is made up of 14 amino acids. The CDR3 here is CASSYQGDSYEQYF. CDR3 DNA sequence: TGTGCCAGCAGTTACCAAGGGGATTCCTACGAGCAGTACTTC. The variable domain in full, with the rest retrieved from reference TRBV2 and TRBJ2-7, is EPEVTQTPSHQVTQMGQEVILRCVPISNHLYFYWYRQILGQKVEFLVSFYNNEISEKSEIFDDQFSVERPDGSNFTLKIRSTKLEDSAMYFCASSYQGDSYEQYFGPGTRLTVT.

V usage is TRBV7-2 and J usage is TRBJ2-1, with 9 bases that match TRBD2. The junction had 4 bases not matched to a gene; V was cut back by 3 bases and J by 4 bases. Per the germline V gene, CDR1 is SGHTA and CDR2 is FQGNSA. This CDR3 contains 15 residues. The CDR3 DNA reads TGTGCCAGCAGCTTCCCTAGCGGGATTTACAATGAGCAGTTCTTC. It yields the protein CASSFPSGIYNEQFF. The full variable domain, with the rest looked up from reference TRBV7-2 and TRBJ2-1, is GAGVSQSPSNKVTEKGKDVELRCDPISGHTALYWYRQSLGQGLEFLIYFQGNSAPDKSGLPSDRFSAERTGGSVSTLTIQRTQQEDSAVYLCASSFPSGIYNEQFFGPGTRLTVL.

The genes are TRBV7-2 and TRBJ2-7; TRBD2 might be the D (7 bases). V was shortened by 5 bases and J by 6 bases, with 11 bases between the two germline ends. The germline V gene has CDR1 SGHTA and CDR2 FQGNSA. This CDR3 has 12 residues. Here the CDR3 reads CASSNREGEQYF. The CDR3 region has the DNA TGTGCCAGCAGCAACAGGGAGGGCGAGCAGTACTTC.

This rearrangement joins TRBV19 to TRBJ1-2; D unresolved. Germline CDR1 LNHDA, CDR2 SQIVND (reference sequence). The CDR3 covers 13 residues. V was trimmed by 9 bases and J by 5 bases, leaving 16 bases between them. The CDR3, as DNA: TGTGCCAGACCTCTCCGGGAGAGTTATGGCTACACCTTC. Protein product: CARPLRESYGYTF.

The rearrangement links TRBV19 to TRBJ1-2; D possibly corresponds to TRBD1 (6 bases). Per the germline V gene, CDR1 is LNHDA and CDR2 is SQIVND (reference sequence). V was shortened by 11 bases and J by 6 bases, with 22 bases between the two germline ends. The length of the CDR3 is 14 residues. The CDR3, as DNA: TGTGCCGCGCGGTCAATGGACAGAATTAATGGCTACACCTTC. This gives the protein CAARSMDRINGYTF.

The rearrangement uses TRBV5-6 and TRBJ1-5; D unresolved. The CDR3 has 12 amino acids. In germline, CDR1 is SGHDT, CDR2 YYEEEE. Deletions cut 1 base from V and 3 bases from J, with 2 bases between. Here the CDR3 DNA reads TGTGCCAGCAGCTTGTACAATCAGCCCCAGCATTTT. Protein: CASSLYNQPQHF. The full variable domain, with the rest looked up from reference TRBV5-6 and TRBJ1-5, is DAGVTQSPTHLIKTRGQQVTLRCSPKSGHDTVSWYQQALGQGPQFIFQYYEEEERQRGNFPDRFSGHQFPNYSSELNVNALLLGDSALYLCASSLYNQPQHFGDGTRLSIL.

This clone was picked up a small number of times. The genes are TRBV19 and TRBJ1-2, with D unresolved. Trimming took 0 bases from V and 4 from J, leaving 12 bases between them. CDR1 and CDR2 (germline): LNHDA, SQIVND (reference sequence). This CDR3 has 15 residues. The CDR3 bases are TGTGCCAGTAGTATAGATCTTCGAGGGAGCTATGGCTACACCTTC. Its protein product is CASSIDLRGSYGYTF. Drawing the rest from reference TRBV19 and TRBJ1-2, the complete variable domain is DGGITQSPKYLFRKEGQNVTLSCEQNLNHDAMYWYRQDPGQGLRLIYYSQIVNDFQKGDIAEGYSVSREKKESFPLTVTSAQKNPTAFYLCASSIDLRGSYGYTFGSGTRLTVV.

The rearrangement uses TRBV6-2 or TRBV6-3 and TRBJ2-7; 12 nucleotides align to TRBD1. CDR1 and CDR2 (germline): MNHEY, SVGEGT. V shed 6 bases, J shed 4 bases, and the junction held 13 bases outside the gene matches. The CDR3 is 17 residues long. The CDR3 here is CASSHPPGQGAKYEQYV. CDR3 sequence (DNA): TGTGCCAGCAGCCATCCTCCGGGACAGGGGGCAAAATACGAGCAGTACGTC.

About this clone: The sample contains more than one DNA sequence encoding this CDR3. The V call is TRBV7-2, the J call TRBJ2-3; tentative D call: TRBD1 (6 bases). Trimming stripped 2 bases from V and 2 bases from J, with 8 bases between. Per the germline V gene, CDR1 is SGHTA and CDR2 is FQGNSA. The CDR3 runs 14 residues. In DNA, the CDR3 is TGTGCCAGCAGCTTACAGGGGTCCACAGATACGCAGTATTTT. Translating it yields CASSLQGSTDTQYF.

This clone was counted once. This chain links TRBV5-1 with TRBJ1-1; 8 bases align to TRBD1. Germline loops: CDR1 SGHRS, CDR2 YFSETQ. Trimming cost V 3 bases and J 4 bases; bases outside gene matches: 2. The CDR3 sequence is 13 residues long. The CDR3 here is CASSSGQATEAFF. In DNA form, the CDR3 reads TGCGCCAGCAGCTCGGGACAGGCCACTGAAGCTTTCTTT. Supplemented by reference TRBV5-1 and TRBJ1-1, the full variable domain reads KAGVTQTPRYLIKTRGQQVTLSCSPISGHRSVSWYQQTPGQGLQFLFEYFSETQRNKGNFPGRFSGRQFSNSRSEMNVSTLELGDSALYLCASSSGQATEAFFGQGTRLTVV.

The chain recombines TRBV15 with TRBJ2-3; maybe TRBD2 (5 bases). The V end was cut by 0 bases, the J end by 4 bases, with 14 bases between. This CDR3 contains 16 residues. Germline V gene data show CDR1 as LNHNV and CDR2 as YYDKDF (reference sequence). The CDR3: CATSRDWIASADTQYF. The CDR3 bases are TGTGCCACCAGCAGAGATTGGATAGCGTCCGCAGATACGCAGTATTTT.

The V and J genes are TRBV11-3 and TRBJ1-6; the D is unclear. Germline CDR1 SGHNT, CDR2 YENEEA. This CDR3 contains 14 residues. V was clipped by 3 bases and J by 19 bases, with 22 bases between them. CDR3 sequence: CASSFRPSERVVHF. CDR3 sequence (DNA): TGTGCCAGCAGCTTTAGACCTTCAGAACGGGTTGTTCACTTT.

The V and J genes are TRBV6-2 or TRBV6-3 and TRBJ1-6, with D tentatively TRBD1 (5 bases). This CDR3 contains 14 residues. The germline V and J ends were trimmed by 2 bases and 9 bases, with 11 bases remaining between them. Germline CDR1 reads MNHEY; CDR2 reads SVGEGT. As DNA, the CDR3 is TGTGCCAGCAGTTACGGGGCAGGTAGTTCACCCCTCCACTTT. Protein: CASSYGAGSSPLHF.

The chain recombines TRBV6-1 with TRBJ1-6; D is possibly TRBD1 (6 bases). The CDR3 totals 15 residues. Germline CDR1 and CDR2: MNHNS and SASEGT. Trimming took 2 bases from V and 6 from J, leaving 11 bases between them. CDR3 DNA sequence: TGTGCCAGCAGTGAATGGGGGGGCTCTAATTCACCCCTCCACTTT. Protein product: CASSEWGGSNSPLHF.

The V and J genes are TRBV5-1 and TRBJ1-3, with D perhaps matching TRBD1 (5 bases). Germline lookup yields CDR1 SGHRS and CDR2 YFSETQ. The germline V and J ends were trimmed by 4 bases and 0 bases, with 8 bases remaining between them. This CDR3 region has 14 residues. CDR3 DNA: TGCGCCAGCAGCCCGGGACTCTCTGGAAACACCATATATTTT. Protein: CASSPGLSGNTIYF.

The chain uses TRBV4-3 and TRBJ1-1, with 9 bases fitting TRBD1. The V gene end was trimmed by 2 bases and the J gene end by 6 bases; junction bases not matched to a gene: 4. CDR3 size: 14 residues. Germline V gene data show CDR1 as LGHNA and CDR2 as YSLEER. This CDR3 reads CASSQPGTGSEAFF. The CDR3 DNA is TGCGCCAGCAGCCAACCAGGGACAGGGTCTGAAGCTTTCTTT.

The rearrangement uses TRBV7-8 and TRBJ2-3; 8 bases are shared with TRBD1. From germline, CDR1 is SGHVS and CDR2 FQNEAQ. The V segment lost 5 bases and the J segment 6 bases; nucleotides outside the gene matches: 7. The CDR3 consists of 14 residues. The CDR3 sequence: CASSNQGARDTQYF. CDR3 nucleotide sequence: TGTGCCAGCAGCAACCAGGGGGCGCGGGATACGCAGTATTTT.

The genes are TRBV3-1 (or the pseudogene TRBV3-2) and TRBJ2-5, with 8 bases identical to TRBD2. CDR1 and CDR2 (germline): LGHDT, YNNKEL (reference sequence). V was clipped by 0 bases and J by 5 bases; unmatched bases: 2. The CDR3 is made up of 14 amino acids. In DNA form, the CDR3 reads TGTGCCAGCAGCCAAGACCCGGGGGGGGAGACCCAGTACTTC. Its protein product is CASSQDPGGETQYF.

V gene TRBV28 combines with J gene TRBJ2-7; TRBD2 aligns across 8 bases. CDR3 length equals 16 residues. The germline V gene has CDR1 MDHEN and CDR2 SYDVKM. Unmatched junction bases numbered 12, after V lost 5 bases and J lost 3 bases. The CDR3: CASSARLAGPVYEQYV. The CDR3 region has the DNA TGTGCCAGCAGTGCCCGCCTAGCGGGCCCCGTCTACGAGCAGTACGTC.

V gene TRBV10-3 combines with J gene TRBJ2-7, with D possibly matching TRBD1 (5 bases). The CDR3 contains 13 residues. Germline CDR1 reads ENHRY; CDR2 reads SYGVKD. The V and J ends lost 7 bases and 4 bases respectively, with 14 bases between them. CDR3 nucleotide sequence: TGTGCCATCAATAACAGGTCCGGGTACGAGCAGTACTTC. Translated, it gives CAINNRSGYEQYF.